This entry lists 3 T cell receptor beta chains sequenced from one sample in a study of blood T cell repertoires in COVID-19 (dated by TCRdb to about 2020). Library creation used the immunoSEQ multiplex PCR assay. TCRdb carries this immuneACCESS record with in-frame sequences only. Its versions omit some clonotypes, under half of them owing to an unresolved V gene in the studies checked, with the rest unexplained. The sample records around 100,000 clones, about 91% of which are singletons. The ten largest clones capture 5% of the sample. The sample taken for sequencing was peripheral blood. These receptors were collected from a human donor in a cohort sampled during active COVID-19.

V is TRBV10-1 and J is TRBJ1-2; possible D gene TRBD1, 5 bases. The ends were cut back, 6 bases at V and 7 bases at J, with 12 bases in the middle. This CDR3 is built from 12 residues. The germline gives CDR1 WNHNN, CDR2 SYGVQD (reference sequence). CDR3 nucleotide sequence: TGCGCCAGCAGCCAGGGTCTAGGTGGCTACACCTTC. Its translation: CASSQGLGGYTF.

The V and J genes are TRBV6-1 and TRBJ2-5; D remains ambiguous. Trimming took 2 bases from V and 3 from J, leaving 7 bases between them. Germline V gives CDR1 MNHNS, CDR2 SASEGT. The CDR3 is 13 residues long. Written as DNA, the CDR3 is TGTGCCAGCAGTGAACAAATAGAAGAGACCCAGTACTTC. Protein product: CASSEQIEETQYF.

This clone was counted only a few times. The chain joins TRBV30 to TRBJ1-4, with D possibly TRBD1 on 5 matching bases. There are 14 residues in the CDR3. The germline V gene encodes CDR1 GTSNPN and CDR2 SVGIG (reference sequence). V lost 2 bases, J lost 0 bases, and 7 bases lay in between. CDR3 sequence (DNA): TGTGCCTGGAGTACGGGGGCAACTAATGAAAAACTGTTTTTT. It yields the protein CAWSTGATNEKLFF.